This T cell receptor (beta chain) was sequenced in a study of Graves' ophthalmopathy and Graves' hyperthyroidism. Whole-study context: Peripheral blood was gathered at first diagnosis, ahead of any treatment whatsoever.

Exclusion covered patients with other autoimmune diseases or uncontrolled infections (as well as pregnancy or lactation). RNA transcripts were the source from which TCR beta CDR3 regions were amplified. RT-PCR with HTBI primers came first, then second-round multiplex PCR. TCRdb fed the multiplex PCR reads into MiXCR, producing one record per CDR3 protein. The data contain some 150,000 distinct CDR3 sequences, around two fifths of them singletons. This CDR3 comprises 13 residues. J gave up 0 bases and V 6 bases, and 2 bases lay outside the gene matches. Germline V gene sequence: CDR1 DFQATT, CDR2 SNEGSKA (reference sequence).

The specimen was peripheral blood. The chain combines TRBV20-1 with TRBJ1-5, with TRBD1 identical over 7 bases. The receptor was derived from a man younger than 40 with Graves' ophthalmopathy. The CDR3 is CSARQGSNQPQHF. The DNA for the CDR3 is TGCAGTGCGCGACAGGGTAGCAATCAGCCCCAGCATTTT.